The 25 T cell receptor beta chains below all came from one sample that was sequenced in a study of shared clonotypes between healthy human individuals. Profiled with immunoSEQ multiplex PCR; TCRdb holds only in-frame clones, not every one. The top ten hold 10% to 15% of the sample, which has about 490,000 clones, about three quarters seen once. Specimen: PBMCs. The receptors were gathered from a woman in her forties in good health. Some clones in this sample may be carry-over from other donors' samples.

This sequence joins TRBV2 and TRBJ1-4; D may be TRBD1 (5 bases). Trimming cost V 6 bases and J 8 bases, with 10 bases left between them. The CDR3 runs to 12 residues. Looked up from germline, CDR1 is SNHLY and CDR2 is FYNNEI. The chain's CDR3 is CASRITGEKLFF. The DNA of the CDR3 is TGTGCCAGCAGGATTACAGGCGAAAAACTGTTTTTT.

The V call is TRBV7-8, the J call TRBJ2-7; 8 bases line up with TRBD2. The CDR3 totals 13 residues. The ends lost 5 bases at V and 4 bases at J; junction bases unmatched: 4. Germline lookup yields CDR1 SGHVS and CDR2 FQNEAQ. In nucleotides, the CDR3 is TGTGCCAGCAGCGTAACTAGCGGATACGAGCAGTACTTC. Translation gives CASSVTSGYEQYF. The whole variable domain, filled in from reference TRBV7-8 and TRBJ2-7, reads GAGVSQSPRYKVAKRGQDVALRCDPISGHVSLFWYQQALGQGPEFLTYFQNEAQLDKSGLPSDRFFAERPEGSVSTLKIQRTQQEDSAVYLCASSVTSGYEQYFGPGTRLTVT.

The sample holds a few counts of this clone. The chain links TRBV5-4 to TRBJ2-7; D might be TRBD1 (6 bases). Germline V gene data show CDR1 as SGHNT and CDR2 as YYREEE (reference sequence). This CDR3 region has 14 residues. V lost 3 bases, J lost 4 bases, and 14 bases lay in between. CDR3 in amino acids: CASSSRGMEYEQYF. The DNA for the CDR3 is TGTGCCAGCAGCTCGAGGGGGATGGAGTACGAGCAGTACTTC.

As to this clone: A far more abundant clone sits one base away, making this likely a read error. The DNA for the CDR3 is TGTGCCAGCAGTTTATCCTATTCTGGGGGAAACGAGCGGTACTTC. Residues: CASSLSYSGGNERYF. This chain uses TRBV27 with TRBJ2-7; possibly TRBD1 or TRBD2 for D (5 bases each). The CDR3 is made up of 15 amino acids. CDR1 MNHEY and CDR2 SMNVEV come from the germline V gene (reference sequence).

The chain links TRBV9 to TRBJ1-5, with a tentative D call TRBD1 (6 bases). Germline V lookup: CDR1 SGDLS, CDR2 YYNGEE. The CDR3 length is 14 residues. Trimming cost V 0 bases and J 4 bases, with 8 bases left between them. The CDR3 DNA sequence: TGTGCCAGCAGCGTAGGACAGGCTAATCAGCCCCAGCATTTT. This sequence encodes CASSVGQANQPQHF.

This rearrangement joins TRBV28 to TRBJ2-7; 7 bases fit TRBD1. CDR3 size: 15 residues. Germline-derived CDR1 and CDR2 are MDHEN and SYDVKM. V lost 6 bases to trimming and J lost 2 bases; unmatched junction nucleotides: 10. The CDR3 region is CASRRGGGSPYEQYF. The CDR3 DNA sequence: TGTGCCAGCAGACGAGGGGGCGGATCCCCCTACGAGCAGTACTTC.

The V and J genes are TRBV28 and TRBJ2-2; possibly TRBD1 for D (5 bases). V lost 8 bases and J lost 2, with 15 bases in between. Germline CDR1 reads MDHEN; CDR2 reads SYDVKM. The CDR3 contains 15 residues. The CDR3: CASQYPGQNTGELFF. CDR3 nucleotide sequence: TGTGCCAGCCAATACCCCGGACAAAACACCGGGGAGCTGTTTTTT.

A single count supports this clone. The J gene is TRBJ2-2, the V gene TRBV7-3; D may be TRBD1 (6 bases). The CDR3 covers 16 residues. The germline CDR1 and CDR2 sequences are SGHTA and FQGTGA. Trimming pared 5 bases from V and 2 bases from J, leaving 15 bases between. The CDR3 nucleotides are TGTGCCAGCAGCCGAGCTGGGGGCTTCAACACCGGGGAGCTGTTTTTT. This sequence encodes CASSRAGGFNTGELFF. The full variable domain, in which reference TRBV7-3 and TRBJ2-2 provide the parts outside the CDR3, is GAGVSQTPSNKVTEKGKYVELRCDPISGHTALYWYRQSLGQGPEFLIYFQGTGAADDSGLPNDRFFAVRPEGSVSTLKIQRTERGDSAVYLCASSRAGGFNTGELFFGEGSRLTVL.

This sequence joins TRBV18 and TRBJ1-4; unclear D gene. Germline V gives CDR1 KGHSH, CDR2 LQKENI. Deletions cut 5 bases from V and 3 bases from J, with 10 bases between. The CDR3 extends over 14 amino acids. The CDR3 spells CASSSDYSNEKLFF. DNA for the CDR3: TGTGCCAGCTCATCGGACTACTCTAATGAAAAACTGTTTTTT.

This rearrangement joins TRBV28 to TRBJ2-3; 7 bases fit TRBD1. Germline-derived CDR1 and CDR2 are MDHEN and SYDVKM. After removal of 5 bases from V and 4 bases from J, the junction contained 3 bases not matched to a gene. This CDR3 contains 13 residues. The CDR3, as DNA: TGTGCCAGCAGTACAGGGGCCCCAGATACGCAGTATTTT. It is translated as CASSTGAPDTQYF.

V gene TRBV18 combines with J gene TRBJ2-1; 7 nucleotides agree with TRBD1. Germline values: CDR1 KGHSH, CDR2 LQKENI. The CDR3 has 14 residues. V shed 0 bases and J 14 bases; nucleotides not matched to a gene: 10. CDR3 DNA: TGTGCCAGCTCACCACCGGAAAACCGGGACAGAGAGTTCTTC. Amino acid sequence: CASSPPENRDREFF.

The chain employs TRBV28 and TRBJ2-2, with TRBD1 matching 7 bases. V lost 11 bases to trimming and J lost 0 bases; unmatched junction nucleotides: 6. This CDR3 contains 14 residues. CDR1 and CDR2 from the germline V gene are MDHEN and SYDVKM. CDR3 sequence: CAGGGTANTGELFF. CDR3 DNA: TGTGCCGGTGGTGGGACAGCGAACACCGGGGAGCTGTTTTTT.

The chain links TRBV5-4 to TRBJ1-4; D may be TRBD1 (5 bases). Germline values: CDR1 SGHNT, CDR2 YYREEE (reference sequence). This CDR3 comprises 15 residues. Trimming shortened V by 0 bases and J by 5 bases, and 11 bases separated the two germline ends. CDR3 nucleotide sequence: TGTGCCAGCAGCTTGGCCGGTAGGGGAAATGAAAAACTGTTTTTT. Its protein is CASSLAGRGNEKLFF.

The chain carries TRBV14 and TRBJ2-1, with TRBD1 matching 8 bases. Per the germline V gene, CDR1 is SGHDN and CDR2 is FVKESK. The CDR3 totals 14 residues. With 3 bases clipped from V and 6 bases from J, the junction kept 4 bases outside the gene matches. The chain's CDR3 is CASSQDRAGNEQFF. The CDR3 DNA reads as TGTGCCAGCAGCCAGGACAGGGCAGGCAATGAGCAGTTCTTC.

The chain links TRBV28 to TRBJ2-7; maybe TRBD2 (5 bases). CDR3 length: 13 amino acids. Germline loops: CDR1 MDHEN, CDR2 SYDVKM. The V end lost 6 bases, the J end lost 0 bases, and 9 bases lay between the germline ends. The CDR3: CASRDFSSYEQYF. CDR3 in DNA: TGTGCCAGCAGGGACTTCAGCTCCTACGAGCAGTACTTC.

The CDR3, as DNA: TGTGCCAGCAGAGGACAGTCTGAAGCTTTCTTT. Its translation: CASRGQSEAFF. V and J are TRBV28 and TRBJ1-1; tentatively, D is TRBD1 (6 bases). Germline V gene lookup returns CDR1 MDHEN and CDR2 SYDVKM. V shed 6 bases and J shed 6 bases, with 8 bases lying between them. The CDR3 contains 11 residues.

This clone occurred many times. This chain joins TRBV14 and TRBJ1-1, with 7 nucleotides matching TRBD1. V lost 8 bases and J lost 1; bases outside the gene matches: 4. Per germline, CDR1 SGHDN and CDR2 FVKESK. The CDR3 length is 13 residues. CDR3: CASSGQANTEAFF. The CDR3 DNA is TGTGCCAGCTCCGGACAGGCGAACACTGAAGCTTTCTTT.

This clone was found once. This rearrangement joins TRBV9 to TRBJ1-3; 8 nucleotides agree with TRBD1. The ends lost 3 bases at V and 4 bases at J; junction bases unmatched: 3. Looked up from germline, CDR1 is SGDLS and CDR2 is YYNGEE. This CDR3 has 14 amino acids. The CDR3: CASSGTGFGNTIYF. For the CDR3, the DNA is TGTGCCAGCAGCGGGACAGGGTTCGGAAACACCATATATTTT.

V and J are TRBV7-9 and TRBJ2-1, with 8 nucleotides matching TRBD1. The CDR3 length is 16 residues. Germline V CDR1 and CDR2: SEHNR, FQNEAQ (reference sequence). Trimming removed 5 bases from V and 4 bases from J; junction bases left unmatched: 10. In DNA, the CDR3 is TGTGCCAGCAGCCGCATACAGGGGGAAAATTACAATGAGCAGTTCTTC. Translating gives CASSRIQGENYNEQFF.

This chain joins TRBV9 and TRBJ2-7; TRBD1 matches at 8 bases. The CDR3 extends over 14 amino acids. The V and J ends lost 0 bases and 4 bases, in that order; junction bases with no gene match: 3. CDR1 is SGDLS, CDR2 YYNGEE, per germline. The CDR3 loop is CASSVAGGRYEQYF. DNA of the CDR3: TGTGCCAGCAGCGTAGCAGGGGGCCGGTACGAGCAGTACTTC.

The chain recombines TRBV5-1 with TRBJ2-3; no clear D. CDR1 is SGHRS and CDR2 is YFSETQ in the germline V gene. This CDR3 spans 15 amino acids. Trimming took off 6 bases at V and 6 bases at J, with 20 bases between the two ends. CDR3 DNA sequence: TGCGCCAGCAACGTGGGGTATCCAGCACAGGATACGCAGTATTTT. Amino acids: CASNVGYPAQDTQYF.

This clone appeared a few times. The CDR3 nucleotides are TGCAGCGTTTCGGCGGGCCAGGGCAATCAGCCCCAGCATTTT. It encodes CSVSAGQGNQPQHF. The rearrangement uses TRBV29-1 and TRBJ1-5; no reliable D call. CDR1 is SQVTM and CDR2 is ANQGSEA in the germline V gene. V was shortened by 5 bases and J by 2 bases, with 13 bases between the two germline ends. The CDR3 runs to 14 residues.

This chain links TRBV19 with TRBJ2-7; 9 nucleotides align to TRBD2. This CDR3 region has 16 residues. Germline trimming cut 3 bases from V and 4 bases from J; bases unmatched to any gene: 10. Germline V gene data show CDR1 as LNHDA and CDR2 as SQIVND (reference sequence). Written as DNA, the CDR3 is TGTGCCAGTAGTATTAGGCCTAGCGGGATTGTGTACGAGCAGTACTTC. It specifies CASSIRPSGIVYEQYF.

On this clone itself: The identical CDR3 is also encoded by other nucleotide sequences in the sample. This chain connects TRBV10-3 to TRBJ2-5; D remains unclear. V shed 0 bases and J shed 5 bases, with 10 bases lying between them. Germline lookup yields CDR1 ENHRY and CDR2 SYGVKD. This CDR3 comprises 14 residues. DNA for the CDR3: TGTGCCATCAGTGAGTCCCAGGCTGGGGAGACCCAGTACTTC. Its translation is CAISESQAGETQYF.

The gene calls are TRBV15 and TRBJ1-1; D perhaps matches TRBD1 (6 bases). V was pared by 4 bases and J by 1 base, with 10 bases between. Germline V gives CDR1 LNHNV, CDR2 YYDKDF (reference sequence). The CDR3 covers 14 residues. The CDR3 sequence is CATSKQGSNTEAFF. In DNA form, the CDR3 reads TGTGCCACCAGCAAACAGGGTTCGAACACTGAAGCTTTCTTT.